This T cell receptor (beta chain) was retrieved from a study of T-cell memory formation after mild COVID-19. Study as a whole: Most TCR clusters belonged to a single donor.

Points from the study as a whole: Clones that contracted from day 15 to 85 were balanced CD4/CD8, while later expanders leaned CD4+.

TCR alpha and TCR beta cDNA libraries carrying sample barcodes and UMIs came from 5'RACE with constant-segment primers. Via MiXCR, TCRdb re-called the 5' RACE reads, giving one row per CDR3 protein. The sample has about 150,000 distinct CDR3 sequences; more than 14% are singletons. Germline V gene sequence: CDR1 LGHNA, CDR2 YNFKEQ. V was cut by 1 base and J by 6 bases, with 8 bases left in between. The length of the CDR3 is 13 residues. Remarks on this clonotype: Its specificity is unknown.

The genes are TRBV4-2 and TRBJ2-3; D gene uncertain. Sequencing was carried out using PBMCs or a T cell subset sorted from them (not recorded which). The receptor was isolated from an adult woman who had mild COVID-19 (a few samples of this study predate the infection). Cell type and time point are not known. CDR3 in DNA: TGTGCCAGCAGCCAAGGCCGCCCGGATACGCAGTATTTT. As protein: CASSQGRPDTQYF.